This TCR beta chain was captured in a study of T cells in Graves' hyperthyroidism and ophthalmopathy. RNA transcripts yielded amplified TCR beta CDR3 regions. The HTBI set primed first-round TCR CDR3 RT-PCR. TCRdb redid the calling of the multiplex PCR reads with MiXCR, one entry per CDR3 protein. The data contain more than 500,000 distinct CDR3 sequences, around 15% of them singletons. CDR3 length: 13 residues. Germline CDR1 DFQATT, CDR2 SNEGSKA (reference sequence). With V trimmed by 3 bases and J by 4 bases, 4 bases remained unmatched. This clonotype was obtained from a woman aged 25-40 years with Graves' hyperthyroidism. Sequences were obtained from blood. V gene TRBV20-1 combines with J gene TRBJ1-1; the match to TRBD1 covers 8 bases. CDR3: CSASRDRGTEAFF. As DNA, the CDR3 is TGCAGTGCTAGCCGCGACAGGGGCACTGAAGCTTTCTTT.